These T cell receptor beta chains were read from a single sample in a study of blood T cells in healthy people across ages. MiXCR, run by TCRdb on the 5' RACE reads, gives a single entry per CDR3 protein. This sample yields more than 650,000 distinct CDR3 sequences, of which 22% are seen a single time; around 22% belongs to the top ten. Sequencing input: blood. The receptors were gathered from a man between 70 and 80 years old in good health. The CDR3 runs from the conserved cysteine through the conserved F or W. Fields, in order: J gene, V gene, D gene, clone size, CDR3 protein, CDR3 DNA. The D gene is left open where the match is weak. The size entry is marked missing in some rows and otherwise reads once, few, many or a size class.

TRBJ2-5 | TRBV7-8 | NA | few | CASSPRRRQEETQYF | TGTGCCAGCAGCCCCCGCCGGCGGCAGGAAGAGACCCAGTACTTC
TRBJ2-7 | TRBV28 | NA | NA | CASRPGPLYEQYF | TGTGCCAGCCGCCCGGGACCTCTGTACGAGCAGTACTTC
TRBJ1-6 | TRBV12-3/TRBV12-4 | NA | NA | CASSLGAGYNSPLHF | TGTGCCAGCAGCTTGGGGGCGGGTTATAATTCACCCCTCCACTTT
TRBJ1-2 | TRBV12-3/TRBV12-4 | TRBD1 | NA | CASNFSGGKRNYGYTF | TGTGCCAGCAATTTCTCAGGGGGCAAGCGGAACTATGGCTACACCTTC
TRBJ1-2 | TRBV29-1 | NA | few | CSVDWQTYGYTF | TGCAGCGTTGATTGGCAGACCTATGGCTACACCTTC
TRBJ2-1 | TRBV9 | TRBD2 | NA | CASSVVSGNYNEQFF | TGTGCCAGCAGCGTAGTTAGCGGGAATTACAATGAGCAGTTCTTC
TRBJ2-7 | TRBV18 | NA | few | CASSQAGEYEQYF | TGTGCCAGCTCACAAGCAGGAGAATACGAGCAGTACTTC
TRBJ1-5 | TRBV20-1 | NA | NA | CSAPGGPNQPQHF | TGCAGTGCTCCCGGGGGTCCGAATCAGCCCCAGCATTTT
TRBJ2-3 | TRBV9 | NA | few | CASSVGSSSCTDTQYF | TGTGCCAGCAGCGTAGGTTCGTCTAGTTGCACAGATACGCAGTATTTT
TRBJ2-1 | TRBV7-6 | NA | few | CASSPLDLAVEQFF | TGTGCCAGCAGCCCCCTCGATTTGGCGGTGGAGCAGTTCTTC
TRBJ2-1 | TRBV7-9 | NA | NA | CASSPGPRITSYNEQFF | TGTGCCAGCAGCCCTGGACCACGGATCACCTCCTACAATGAGCAGTTCTTC
TRBJ2-1 | TRBV6-1 | TRBD1 | few | CASTAGQGHSYNEQFF | TGTGCCAGCACCGCGGGACAGGGTCACTCCTACAATGAGCAGTTCTTC
TRBJ1-2 | TRBV20-1 | TRBD1 | few | CSAGELRGRAGYTF | TGCAGTGCTGGAGAACTGAGGGGGCGGGCTGGCTACACCTTC
TRBJ2-2 | TRBV29-1 | TRBD1 | few | CSADRVGTGELFF | TGCAGCGCTGACAGGGTTGGCACCGGGGAGCTGTTTTTT
TRBJ2-6 | TRBV12-3/TRBV12-4 | NA | many | CASSSTRSGANVLTF | TGTGCCAGCAGTTCGACACGGTCTGGGGCCAACGTCCTGACTTTC
TRBJ1-3 | TRBV6-5 | NA | few | CASSYSTVVPSSGNTIYF | TGTGCCAGCAGTTACTCAACTGTAGTACCATCCTCTGGAAACACCATATATTTT
TRBJ1-2 | TRBV20-1 | NA | few | CTARDVYGYTF | TGCACCGCTAGAGACGTCTATGGCTACACCTTC
TRBJ2-1 | TRBV29-1 | NA | few | CSVKREGGNEQFF | TGCAGCGTTAAGAGGGAGGGGGGAAATGAGCAGTTCTTC
TRBJ1-1 | TRBV7-3 | NA | few | CASSLTRPTEAFF | TGTGCCAGCAGCTTAACTAGGCCCACTGAAGCTTTCTTT
TRBJ1-1 | TRBV12-3/TRBV12-4 | NA | NA | CASSFQTARDTEAFF | TGTGCCAGCAGTTTTCAGACAGCCAGGGACACTGAAGCTTTCTTT
TRBJ2-6 | TRBV7-2 | NA | few | CASSLSVDSGANVLTF | TGTGCCAGCAGCTTATCGGTCGACTCTGGGGCCAACGTCCTGACTTTC
TRBJ2-7 | TRBV29-1 | NA | NA | CSVGGRVGEQYF | TGCAGCGTTGGGGGCAGGGTAGGCGAGCAGTACTTC
TRBJ2-1 | TRBV12-3/TRBV12-4 | TRBD2 | NA | CASSPRTSGANEQFF | TGTGCCAGCAGCCCACGGACTAGCGGGGCTAATGAGCAGTTCTTC
TRBJ1-2 | TRBV14 | NA | NA | CASSQENQPGIYGYTF | TGTGCCAGCAGCCAAGAAAATCAGCCGGGAATCTATGGCTACACCTTC
TRBJ1-2 | TRBV12-3/TRBV12-4 | NA | NA | CASSSTAGVGYTF | TGTGCCAGCAGTTCGACTGCGGGGGTTGGCTACACCTTC
TRBJ1-5 | TRBV12-3/TRBV12-4 | NA | NA | CASSPPRERNQPQHF | TGTGCCAGCAGTCCCCCCCGAGAGCGCAATCAGCCCCAGCATTTT
TRBJ1-2 | TRBV29-1 | NA | few | CSVAPTAYYGYTF | TGCAGCGTTGCCCCGACAGCCTACTATGGCTACACCTTC
TRBJ2-3 | TRBV7-9 | NA | NA | CASSLRQDRDTQYF | TGTGCCAGCAGCTTACGACAGGACCGGGATACGCAGTATTTT
TRBJ1-2 | TRBV20-1 | NA | few | CSAREQDNYGYTF | TGCAGTGCTAGAGAACAGGACAACTATGGCTACACCTTC
TRBJ2-1 | TRBV10-3 | NA | NA | CAISEGGNYINEQFF | TGTGCCATCAGTGAGGGGGGCAACTATATCAATGAGCAGTTCTTC
TRBJ1-1 | TRBV20-1 | NA | NA | CSARDGGGRAGNTEAFF | TGCAGTGCTAGAGATGGGGGCGGCAGGGCGGGTAACACTGAAGCTTTCTTT
TRBJ2-2 | TRBV4-2 | TRBD1 | few | CASGTANTGELFF | TGTGCCAGCGGGACAGCGAACACCGGGGAGCTGTTTTTT
TRBJ1-1 | TRBV6-5 | NA | NA | CASSYERGNTEAFF | TGTGCCAGCAGTTACGAGAGAGGAAACACTGAAGCTTTCTTT
TRBJ2-5 | TRBV3-1 | NA | few | CASSPFGQSQETQYF | TGTGCCAGCAGTCCCTTCGGACAGTCACAAGAGACCCAGTACTTC
TRBJ1-6 | TRBV6-5 | NA | NA | CASRDGPPDSPLHF | TGTGCCAGTCGAGATGGGCCGCCAGATTCACCCCTCCACTTT
TRBJ2-3 | TRBV7-2 | NA | NA | CASTPQDTQYF | TGTGCCAGCACCCCTCAAGATACGCAGTATTTT
TRBJ2-1 | TRBV18 | NA | NA | CASSPGAFSVNPLWVNEQFF | TGTGCCAGCTCACCGGGGGCTTTTTCAGTAAATCCCCTTTGGGTAAATGAGCAGTTCTTC
TRBJ1-5 | TRBV20-1 | NA | NA | CSAQRAGSNQPQHF | TGCAGTGCCCAACGGGCAGGGAGCAATCAGCCCCAGCATTTT
TRBJ2-1 | TRBV7-9 | NA | NA | CASSRGTSTPKQGQFF | TGTGCCAGCAGCCGTGGGACTTCTACACCTAAACAGGGGCAGTTCTTC
TRBJ2-5 | TRBV5-1 | NA | NA | CASSLSGSGRQETQYF | TGCGCCAGCAGCCTGTCGGGCTCGGGACGCCAAGAGACCCAGTACTTC
TRBJ2-3 | TRBV14 | TRBD1 | once | CASSKVRDSSTDTQYF | TGTGCCAGCAGTAAAGTCCGGGACAGTAGCACAGATACGCAGTATTTT
TRBJ2-3 | TRBV6-5 | NA | NA | CATRRISTDTQYF | TGTGCCACCCGAAGAATTAGCACAGATACGCAGTATTTT
TRBJ2-1 | TRBV28 | TRBD2 | NA | CASSDHSGGSYNEQFF | TGTGCCAGCAGTGACCATAGCGGGGGCTCCTACAATGAGCAGTTCTTC
TRBJ2-4 | TRBV20-1 | TRBD2 | NA | CSARDFPSGVQYF | TGCAGTGCTAGAGATTTTCCTAGCGGGGTCCAGTACTTC
TRBJ1-4 | TRBV3-1 | NA | many | CASSHNVGKLFF | TGTGCCAGCAGCCATAATGTGGGAAAACTGTTTTTT
TRBJ2-3 | TRBV12-3/TRBV12-4 | NA | few | CASSFFRKGDTQYF | TGTGCCAGCAGTTTCTTCCGGAAGGGAGATACGCAGTATTTT
TRBJ2-3 | TRBV30 | TRBD2 | NA | CAWSVWSGGVTDTQYF | TGTGCCTGGAGTGTGTGGAGCGGGGGAGTCACAGATACGCAGTATTTT
TRBJ1-1 | TRBV3-1 | NA | many | CASSQDNGNTEAFF | TGTGCCAGCAGCCAAGACAATGGGAACACTGAAGCTTTCTTT